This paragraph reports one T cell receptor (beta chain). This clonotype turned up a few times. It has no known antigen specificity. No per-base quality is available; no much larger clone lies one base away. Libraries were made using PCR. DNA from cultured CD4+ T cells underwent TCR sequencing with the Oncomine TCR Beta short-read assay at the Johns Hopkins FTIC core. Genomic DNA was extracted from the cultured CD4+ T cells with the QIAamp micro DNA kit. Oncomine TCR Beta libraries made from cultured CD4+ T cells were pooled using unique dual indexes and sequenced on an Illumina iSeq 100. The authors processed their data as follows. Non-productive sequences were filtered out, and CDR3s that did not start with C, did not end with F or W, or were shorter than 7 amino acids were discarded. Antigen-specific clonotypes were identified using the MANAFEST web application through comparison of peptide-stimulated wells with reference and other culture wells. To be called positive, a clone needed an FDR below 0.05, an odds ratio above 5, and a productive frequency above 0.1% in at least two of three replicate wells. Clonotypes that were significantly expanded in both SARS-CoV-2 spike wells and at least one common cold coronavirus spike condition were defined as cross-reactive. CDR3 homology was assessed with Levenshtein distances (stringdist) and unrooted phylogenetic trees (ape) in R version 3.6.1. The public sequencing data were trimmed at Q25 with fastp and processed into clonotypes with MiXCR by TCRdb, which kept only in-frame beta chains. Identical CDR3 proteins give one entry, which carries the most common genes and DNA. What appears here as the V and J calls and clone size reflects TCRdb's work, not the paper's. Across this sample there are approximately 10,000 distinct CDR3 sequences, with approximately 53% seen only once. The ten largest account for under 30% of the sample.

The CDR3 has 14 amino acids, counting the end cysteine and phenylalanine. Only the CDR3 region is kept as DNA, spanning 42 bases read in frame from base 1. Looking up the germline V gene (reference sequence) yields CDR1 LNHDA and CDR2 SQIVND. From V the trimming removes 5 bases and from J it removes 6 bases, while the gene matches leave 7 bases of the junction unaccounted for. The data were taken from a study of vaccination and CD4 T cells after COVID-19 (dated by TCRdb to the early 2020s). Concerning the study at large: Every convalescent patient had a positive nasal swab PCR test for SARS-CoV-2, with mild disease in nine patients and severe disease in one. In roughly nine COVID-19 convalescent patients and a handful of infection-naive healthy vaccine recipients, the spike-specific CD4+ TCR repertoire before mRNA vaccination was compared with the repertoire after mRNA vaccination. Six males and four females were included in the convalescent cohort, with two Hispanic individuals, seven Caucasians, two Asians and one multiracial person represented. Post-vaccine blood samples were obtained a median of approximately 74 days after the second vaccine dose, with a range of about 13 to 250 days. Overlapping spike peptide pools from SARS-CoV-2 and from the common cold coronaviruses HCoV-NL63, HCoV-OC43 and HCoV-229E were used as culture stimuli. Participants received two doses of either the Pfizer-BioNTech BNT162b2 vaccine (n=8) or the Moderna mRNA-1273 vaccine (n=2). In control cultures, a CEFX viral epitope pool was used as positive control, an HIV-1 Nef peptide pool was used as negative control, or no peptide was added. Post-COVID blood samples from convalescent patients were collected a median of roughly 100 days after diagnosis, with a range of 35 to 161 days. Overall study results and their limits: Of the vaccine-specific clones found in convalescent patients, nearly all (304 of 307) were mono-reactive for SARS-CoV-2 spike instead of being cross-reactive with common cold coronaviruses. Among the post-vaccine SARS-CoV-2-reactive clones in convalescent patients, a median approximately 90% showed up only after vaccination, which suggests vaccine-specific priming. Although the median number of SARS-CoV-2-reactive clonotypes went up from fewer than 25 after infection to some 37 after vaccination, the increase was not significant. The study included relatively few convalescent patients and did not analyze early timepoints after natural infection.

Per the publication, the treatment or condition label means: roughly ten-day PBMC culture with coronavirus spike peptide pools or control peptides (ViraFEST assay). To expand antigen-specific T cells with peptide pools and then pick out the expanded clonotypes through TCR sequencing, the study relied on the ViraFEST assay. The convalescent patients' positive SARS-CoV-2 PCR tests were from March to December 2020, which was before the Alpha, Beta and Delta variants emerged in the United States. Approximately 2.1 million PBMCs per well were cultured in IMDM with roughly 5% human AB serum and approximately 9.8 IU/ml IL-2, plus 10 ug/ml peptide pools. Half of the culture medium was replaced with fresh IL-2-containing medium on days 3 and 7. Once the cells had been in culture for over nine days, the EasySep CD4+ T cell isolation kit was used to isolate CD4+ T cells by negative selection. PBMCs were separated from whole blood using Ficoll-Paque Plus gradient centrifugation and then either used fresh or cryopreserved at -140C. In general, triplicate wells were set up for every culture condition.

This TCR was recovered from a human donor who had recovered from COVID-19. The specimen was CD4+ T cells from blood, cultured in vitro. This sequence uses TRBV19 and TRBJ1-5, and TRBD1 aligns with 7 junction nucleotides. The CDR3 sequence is CASSLTGPSQPQHF. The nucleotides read TGTGCCAGTAGTTTGACAGGGCCGAGTCAGCCCCAGCATTTT.